Sequencing of this T cell receptor (beta chain) was carried out in a study of blood T cell repertoires in COVID-19. For the study at large: Acute-phase and convalescent COVID-19 samples originated in the United States, Italy and Spain.

Per the study methods: It was from reference gene primer amplification that nucleated cell counts were estimated. The table came from immunoSEQ multiplex PCR; TCRdb's copy has only in-frame clones and leaves some out. V and J calls and clone size follow that table, whereas D and trimming were derived from the DNA. This table has some 18,000 clones, 88% appearing once. The study counted Cohort 3 donors as recovered given two negative PCRs, clearance, or symptom resolution. V lost 5 bases to trimming and J lost 7 bases; unmatched junction nucleotides: 6. The V gene's germline CDR1 is SGHTA and CDR2 FQGNSA. The CDR3 consists of 14 residues.

Sequenced: PBMCs or T cells enriched from blood (not recorded which). This sequence joins TRBV7-2 and TRBJ1-5; TRBD1 agrees at 9 bases. This receptor was obtained from a woman under 40 who had recovered from COVID-19. In nucleotides, the CDR3 is TGTGCCAGCAGCGCGGGACAGGGTGGGCAGCCCCAGCATTTT. Translating gives CASSAGQGGQPQHF.